This TCR beta chain emerged from a study of shared clonotypes between healthy human individuals. This CDR3 comprises 16 residues. The germline gives CDR1 KGHSH, CDR2 LQKENI. V lost 2 bases and J 0 bases, leaving 11 bases between the germline ends. The assay was immunoSEQ multiplex PCR, and TCRdb's table has in-frame clones only and misses some. The data hold hundreds of thousands of clones, with 55% to 85% observed a single time. Sequencing was done on a sample of memory CD4+ T cells sorted from blood. Sample subset: CD45RA-negative fraction. V usage is TRBV18 and J usage is TRBJ1-5; possibly TRBD1 for D (6 bases). The TCR sequence derives from a woman under 40 in good health. CDR3 bases: TGTGCCAGCTCACCAACGGGGACATCTAGCAATCAGCCCCAGCATTTT. The encoded protein is CASSPTGTSSNQPQHF.